This T cell receptor beta chain was profiled in a study of CXCR3-negative and CXCR3-positive naive CD8 T cells. The authors made the TRB cDNA libraries by 5' RACE using UMI labels. Using the 5' RACE reads, TCRdb records one entry per CDR3 protein without DNA. Its table lists over 40,000 distinct CDR3 sequences. This CDR3 has 14 residues. Germline CDR1 reads SQVTM; CDR2 reads ANQGSEA. Sequences were obtained from naive CXCR3- CD8+ T cells from blood. Regarding subset: CD45RO-CCR7+CD27+CD95- naive CD8+ T cells lacking CXCR3 (TNR3-). The TCR sequence derives from a human donor in good health. Some clones in this sample may be carry-over from other donors' samples. This chain joins TRBV29-1 and TRBJ2-7; the D gene TCRdb calls, TRBD1, cannot be checked with no DNA. CDR3 amino acids: CSVAGGTGGFEQYF.